The present entry profiles one TCR beta chain with its context. No antigen is known for it. This specimen comes from a study of T cell repertoires in cytomegalovirus infection. The overall study: It can be stated that public TCR beta signatures indicated CMV infection as well as a matching HLA type.

CDR3 length equals 15 residues. Germline V lookup: CDR1 MNHEY, CDR2 SVGEGT. J lost 2 bases, V lost 2 bases, and 4 bases had no gene match. Study results and limitations: Within the response measured ex vivo, HLA-C-restricted CMV-specific TCR beta clonotypes were dominant.

Via MiXCR, TCRdb re-called the reads, giving one row per CDR3 protein. The table shows around 290,000 distinct CDR3 sequences, with under 30% occurring only once. The sequence derives from a human donor in good health (CMV status not recorded). Some clones in this sample may be carry-over from other donors' samples. The gene calls are TRBV6-2 or TRBV6-3 and TRBJ2-3; TRBD1 matches at 7 bases. The sample was PBMCs. The CDR3 sequence is CASSYRGQDTDTQYF. In DNA form, the CDR3 reads TGTGCCAGCAGTTACAGGGGGCAGGACACAGATACGCAGTATTTT.